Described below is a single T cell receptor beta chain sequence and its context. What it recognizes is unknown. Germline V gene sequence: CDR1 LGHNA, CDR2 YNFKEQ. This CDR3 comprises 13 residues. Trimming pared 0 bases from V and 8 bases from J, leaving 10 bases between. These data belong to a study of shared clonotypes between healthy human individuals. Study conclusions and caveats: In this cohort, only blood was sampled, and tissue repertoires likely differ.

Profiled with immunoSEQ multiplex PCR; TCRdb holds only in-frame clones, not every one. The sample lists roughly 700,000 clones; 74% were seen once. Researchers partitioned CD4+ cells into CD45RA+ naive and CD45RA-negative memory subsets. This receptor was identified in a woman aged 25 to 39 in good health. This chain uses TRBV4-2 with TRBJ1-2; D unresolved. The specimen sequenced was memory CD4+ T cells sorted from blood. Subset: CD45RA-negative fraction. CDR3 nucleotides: TGTGCCAGCAGCCAAGATCTTCAACTCGGCTACACCTTC. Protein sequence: CASSQDLQLGYTF.